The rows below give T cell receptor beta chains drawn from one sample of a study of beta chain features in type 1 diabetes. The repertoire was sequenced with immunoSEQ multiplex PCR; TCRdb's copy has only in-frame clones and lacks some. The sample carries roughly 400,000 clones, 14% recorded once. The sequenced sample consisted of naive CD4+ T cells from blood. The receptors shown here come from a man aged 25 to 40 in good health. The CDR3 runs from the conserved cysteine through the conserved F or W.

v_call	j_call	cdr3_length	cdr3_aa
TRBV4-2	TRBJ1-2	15	CASSHDRTLSYGYTF
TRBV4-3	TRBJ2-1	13	CASSQERGGRKFF
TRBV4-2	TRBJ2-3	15	CASSQDGTGTDTQYF
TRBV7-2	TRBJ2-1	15	CASSPGQGSYNEQFF
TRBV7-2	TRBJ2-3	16	CASSLEAGISTDTQYF
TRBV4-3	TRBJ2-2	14	CASSQVQGGGELFF
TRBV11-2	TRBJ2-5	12	CASSLGQETQYF
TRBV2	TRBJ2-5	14	CASNQDRAGETQYF
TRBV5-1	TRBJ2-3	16	CASSSWTGGSTDTQYF
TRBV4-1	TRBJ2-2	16	CASSQGQGASTGELFF
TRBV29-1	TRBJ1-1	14	CSVARQGLNTEAFF
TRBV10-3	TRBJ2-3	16	CAISESRDSSTDTQYF
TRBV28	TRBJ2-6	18	CASSFYQGAVAGANVLTF
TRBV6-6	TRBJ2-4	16	CASSYSREGFQNIQYF
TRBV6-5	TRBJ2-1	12	CASSYSPSNWFF
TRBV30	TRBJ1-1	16	CAWSAHRVAKVTEAFF
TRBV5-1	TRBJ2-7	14	CASSFGTEIYEQYF
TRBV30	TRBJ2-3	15	CAWSGFPFGADTQYF
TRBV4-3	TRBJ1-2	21	CASSQEVLGTVAGLLGGGYTF
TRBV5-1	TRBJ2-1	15	CASSTTAGGPAEQFF
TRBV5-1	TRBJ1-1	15	CASSLEAGPVTEAFF
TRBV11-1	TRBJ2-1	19	CASSSPGTSGRASYNEQFF
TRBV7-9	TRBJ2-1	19	CASSLLGLAGGPMINEQFF
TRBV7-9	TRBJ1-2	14	CASSFGEARYGYTF
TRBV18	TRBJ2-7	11	CASSPRSEQYF
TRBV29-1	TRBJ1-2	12	CSSSRDSYGYTF
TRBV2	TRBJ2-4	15	CASRGPPLAKNIQYF
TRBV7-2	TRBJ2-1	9	CASSPPMFF
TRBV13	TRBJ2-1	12	CASSLVRDEQFF
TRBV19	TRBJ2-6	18	CASSIDRPGSSGANVLTF
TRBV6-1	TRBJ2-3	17	CASSEAGRGLPIDTQYF
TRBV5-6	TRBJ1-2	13	CASSPYGVYGYTF
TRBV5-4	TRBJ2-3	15	CASSLGLGGTDTQYF
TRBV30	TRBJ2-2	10	CAWVSWRLFF
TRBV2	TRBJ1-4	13	CASRRTTNEKLFF
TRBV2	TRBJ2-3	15	CASSEEGSPTDTQYF
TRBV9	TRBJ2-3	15	CASSVRGRAGDTQYF
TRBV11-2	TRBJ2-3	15	CASSADGGARDTQYF
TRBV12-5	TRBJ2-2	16	CASGSYGLARTGELFF
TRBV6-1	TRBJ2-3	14	CASTPGLGTDTQYF
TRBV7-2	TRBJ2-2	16	CASSPGGTGSTGELFF
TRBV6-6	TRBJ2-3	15	CASRRSGGSTDTQYF
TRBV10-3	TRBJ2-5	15	CAIGEPGHKQETQYF
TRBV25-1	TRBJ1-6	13	CASSPIVSSPLHF
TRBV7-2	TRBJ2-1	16	CASSPTERGGINEQFF
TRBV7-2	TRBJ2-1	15	CASSLGLADYNEQFF
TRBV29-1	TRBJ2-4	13	CSADQGAQNIQYF
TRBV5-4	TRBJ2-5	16	CASNKASDRSWETQYF
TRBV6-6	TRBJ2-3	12	CASSLLGDTQYF
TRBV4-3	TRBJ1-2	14	CASSQDRLPYGYTF
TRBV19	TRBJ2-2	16	CASGKWGRILAGELFF
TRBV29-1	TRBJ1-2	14	CSVFGGQGDYGYTF
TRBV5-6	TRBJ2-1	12	CASSLARGEQFF